This T cell receptor (beta chain) stems from a study of control samples from healthy donors and cancer patients. This clone has a single count. In germline, CDR1 is MNHEY, CDR2 SVGAGI. This CDR3 region has 15 residues. Between the trimmed V and J ends, which lost 5 bases and 5 bases, there was a span of 13 bases. Clones were sequenced by immunoSEQ multiplex PCR, and TCRdb holds only the in-frame ones, with some missing. Of some 150,000 clones in the sample, 94% are singletons; the top ten hold under 15%. This sequence originates from a man aged 35-49 years in good health. The sequencing sample was made of blood. The chain uses TRBV6-5 and TRBJ1-6; perhaps TRBD1 as D (5 bases). In DNA form, the CDR3 reads TGTGCCAGCAGTCCTCGGGGCCCGAATAATTCACCCCTCCACTTT. Amino acid sequence: CASSPRGPNNSPLHF.